A selection of T cell receptor beta chains follows, all from one sample in a study of long-term antiretroviral therapy in people with HIV. Sequencing used immunoSEQ multiplex PCR; TCRdb keeps in-frame clones, though not all of them. The profile shows tens of thousands of clones, approximately 90% of them singletons. The material sequenced was unsorted PBMCs, taken 3.2 years before starting antiretroviral therapy. The receptors were sampled from a man aged 50-59 years with HIV. CDR3s include the opening cysteine and the closing phenylalanine or tryptophan. Only some rows state a clone size, as once, few, many or a class for expanded clones.

clone_size,j_call,cdr3_length,v_call,cdr3_aa
.,TRBJ2-2,16,TRBV7-9,CASSPRLGENTGELFF
.,TRBJ2-1,16,TRBV11-2,CASSLPSGSSYNEQFF
.,TRBJ2-1,15,TRBV4-2,CASSPRTQTENEQFF
.,TRBJ1-2,14,TRBV5-1,CASSLGGFDYGYTF
.,TRBJ2-5,14,TRBV6-5,CASSFGQQAFTQYF
.,TRBJ1-1,21,TRBV4-1,CASSQDNTGATVYTMNTEAFF
.,TRBJ1-3,14,TRBV5-6,CASSWPGAGNTIYF
.,TRBJ1-1,14,TRBV6-6,CASSYSRGNTEAFF
once,TRBJ2-3,12,TRBV7-7,CATSGTSDTQYF
.,TRBJ2-7,14,TRBV7-9,CASSRKDGTYEQYF
.,TRBJ2-3,15,TRBV9,CASSAQGMIPDTQYF
.,TRBJ1-1,14,TRBV10-2,CASSDDLSNTEAFF
once,TRBJ1-1,14,TRBV10-2,CASSTGQMNTEAFF
few,TRBJ2-7,16,TRBV19,CASRPRAGRGGHEQYF
.,TRBJ1-2,15,TRBV29-1,CSAPREGSGNYGYTF
.,TRBJ2-7,16,TRBV18,CASSPAGTGVGGEQYF
.,TRBJ1-3,15,TRBV7-9,CASSSDVGSGNTIYF
.,TRBJ2-7,12,TRBV7-8,CASSSLLGEQYF
once,TRBJ1-4,15,TRBV27,CASSLYNRRNEKLFF
.,TRBJ2-7,14,TRBV15,CATSSPGSPYEQYF
few,TRBJ2-2,13,TRBV7-7,CASTRTNTGELFF
.,TRBJ1-2,16,TRBV10-3,CAISESVSTLGYGYTF
.,TRBJ2-7,15,TRBV18,CASSPSADSAYEQYF
.,TRBJ2-2,15,TRBV5-4,CASSPGTVDTGELFF
.,TRBJ1-2,16,TRBV5-1,CASSPITGRSNYGYTF
.,TRBJ2-3,15,TRBV14,CASSPLAGGADTQYF